These T cell receptor beta chains were read from a single sample in a study of T cell responses to AZD1222 COVID-19 vaccine. Repertoires were generated with immunoSEQ multiplex PCR, while TCRdb's copy carries only in-frame clones and drops some. The sample includes approximately 90,000 clones, approximately 91% seen only once; the top ten take less than 8%. The sample here was peripheral blood, taken on day 0 of AZD1222 vaccination. These receptors were collected from an adult in good health. Each CDR3 is given with its conserved first and last residue. D genes are given only for firm matches. Clone size is shown for a subset of rows, as once, few, many or a class of expanded clone.

cdr3_nt cdr3_aa j_call clone_size d_call v_call
TGTGCCAGCTCACCAAGCCGGGACACTGAAGCTTTCTTT CASSPSRDTEAFF TRBJ1-1 NA NA TRBV18
TGTGCCAGCAGTTTCCGGGACAGGCCTGGCTACACCTTC CASSFRDRPGYTF TRBJ1-2 NA TRBD1 TRBV28
TGTGCCAGCAGCCGGGAGACAGGGAGTCATGCTCAGCCCCAGCATTTT CASSRETGSHAQPQHF TRBJ1-5 NA TRBD1 TRBV7-9
TGTGCCAGCAGCTTCGGGGAGGAGATTGGCAATGAGCAGTTCTTC CASSFGEEIGNEQFF TRBJ2-1 NA NA TRBV7-8
TGTGCCAGCAGCCCAACCGGGACAGGCTACGCTGAAGCTTTCTTT CASSPTGTGYAEAFF TRBJ1-1 NA TRBD1 TRBV7-8
TGTGCCAGCAGCGCCGGGACTAGCGGGAGGAACGAGCAGTACTTC CASSAGTSGRNEQYF TRBJ2-7 NA TRBD2 TRBV9
TGTGCCAGCTCACCACCGGGCAGGGGGTCCGAGCAGTACTTC CASSPPGRGSEQYF TRBJ2-7 NA TRBD1 TRBV18
TGCGCCAGCAGCTTGATGGGGTTTGACTATGGCTACACCTTC CASSLMGFDYGYTF TRBJ1-2 NA NA TRBV5-1
TGTGCCACCCTACAGGGGACTAATTCACCCCTCCACTTT CATLQGTNSPLHF TRBJ1-6 NA TRBD1 TRBV7-9
TGTGCCAGCAGCTTACGACAGCGAGGAGATGGCTACACCTTC CASSLRQRGDGYTF TRBJ1-2 NA NA TRBV7-9
TGTGCCAGCAGCCGTTATCAGGGATTCGAGCAGTACTTC CASSRYQGFEQYF TRBJ2-7 NA NA TRBV5-6
TGTGCCAGCAGCCAAGTGATATGGAACTCTGGGGCCAACGTCCTGACTTTC CASSQVIWNSGANVLTF TRBJ2-6 NA NA TRBV14
TGTGCCAGCAGTCCCAGGGATATATTGCTCTTC CASSPRDILLF TRBJ2-1 NA NA TRBV6-2/TRBV6-3
TGTGCCAGCAGTGAAGTTGAGAATTCACCCCTCCACTTT CASSEVENSPLHF TRBJ1-6 NA NA TRBV2
TGTGCCAGCAGTCGGACTAGCGGAACATACGAGCAGTACTTC CASSRTSGTYEQYF TRBJ2-7 once NA TRBV21-1
TGTGCCAGCAGCAATCCTGGGACAGGGGGTGGAGATACGCAGTATTTT CASSNPGTGGGDTQYF TRBJ2-3 NA TRBD1 TRBV9
TGTGCCAGCAGTTATATAGCGGGCGTAGCATCATATACGCAGTATTTT CASSYIAGVASYTQYF TRBJ2-3 NA TRBD2 TRBV6-5
TGCGCCAGCAGCGCAGGGACGGGTAGCAATCAGCCCCAGCATTTT CASSAGTGSNQPQHF TRBJ1-5 NA NA TRBV5-1
TGTGCCAGCCTGTGGGGCAGCCAATTTGAAGCTTTCTTT CASLWGSQFEAFF TRBJ1-1 NA NA TRBV12-3/TRBV12-4
TGTGCTAGTGGTTTATCCCCCGGGACAGGGTCACAAGAGACCCAGTACTTC CASGLSPGTGSQETQYF TRBJ2-5 NA TRBD1 TRBV12-5
TGTGCCAGCTCACCAGACAAGAGTGCTAGCACAGATACGCAGTATTTT CASSPDKSASTDTQYF TRBJ2-3 NA NA TRBV18
TGTGCCAGCAGTTTAAAAGTCATGAACACTGAAGCTTTCTTT CASSLKVMNTEAFF TRBJ1-1 once NA TRBV27
TGTGCCAGCAGCAAAAGACAGAACACCGGGGAGCTGTTTTTT CASSKRQNTGELFF TRBJ2-2 NA NA TRBV5-5
TGTGCCAGCAGCTTGAGCCCCGCAAGCGGGGGGGCCTTCGAGCAGTACTTC CASSLSPASGGAFEQYF TRBJ2-7 once TRBD2 TRBV7-8
TGTGCCAGCAGCGTAGCAGACAAAGAGACCCAGTACTTC CASSVADKETQYF TRBJ2-5 NA NA TRBV9
TGTGCCAGCAGCGCCACTCTAGCGGGGCTCGAGCAGTACTTC CASSATLAGLEQYF TRBJ2-7 once TRBD2 TRBV9
TGTGCCAGCAGCCGGGGAAGATTCACAGATACGCAGTATTTT CASSRGRFTDTQYF TRBJ2-3 once NA TRBV27
TGTGCCAGCAGTGACAGGACTAGCGGGAACAATGAGCAGTTCTTC CASSDRTSGNNEQFF TRBJ2-1 many TRBD2 TRBV6-4
TGCAGTGCTCCCTGGGTGGAGACCCAGTACTTC CSAPWVETQYF TRBJ2-5 NA NA TRBV20-1
TGTGCCAGCAGCTCGGACGGGTCTTATTCACCCCTCCACTTT CASSSDGSYSPLHF TRBJ1-6 few NA TRBV7-3
TGTGCCAGCAGCTGGGAGGCGAACTATGGCTACACCTTC CASSWEANYGYTF TRBJ1-2 NA NA TRBV7-2
TGTGCCAGCAGCCAAGAGAGCCTCTATGGCTACACCTTC CASSQESLYGYTF TRBJ1-2 NA NA TRBV4-2
TGTGCCTGGAACCTGGGACAGGAGTTCTACGAGCAGTACTTC CAWNLGQEFYEQYF TRBJ2-7 NA TRBD1 TRBV30
TGCGCCAGCAGCCAAGGGGGGGACAGGTCTGGCAATCAGCCCCAGCATTTT CASSQGGDRSGNQPQHF TRBJ1-5 NA TRBD1 TRBV4-1
TGTGCCAGCAGCGTAGCTCCTAGCGGGAACACCGGGGAGCTGTTTTTT CASSVAPSGNTGELFF TRBJ2-2 NA TRBD2 TRBV9
TGTGCCAGCAGGAGGGGTAGAGGGACTGAAGCTTTCTTT CASRRGRGTEAFF TRBJ1-1 NA NA TRBV2
TGCAGTGCTAGTCGCAACCAAGAGACCCAGTACTTC CSASRNQETQYF TRBJ2-5 once NA TRBV20-1
TGTGCCAGTCGCCCACCTGGAGGGTCAGTCACCGGGGAGCTGTTTTTT CASRPPGGSVTGELFF TRBJ2-2 NA NA TRBV19
TGTGCCAGCTCGCTAACGTCTAGGGGGGATGATGGCTACACCTTC CASSLTSRGDDGYTF TRBJ1-2 NA NA TRBV18
TGCGCCAGCAGCGTAATGCAGGGAAGAGATGGCTACACCTTC CASSVMQGRDGYTF TRBJ1-2 NA NA TRBV5-1
TGTGCCAGCAGTTCCTCCGAGGGCTCTAACTATGGCTACACCTTC CASSSSEGSNYGYTF TRBJ1-2 NA NA TRBV28
TGTGCCAGTAGTGCCCCCCAAGACAGGCGAGGCGATGGCTACACCTTC CASSAPQDRRGDGYTF TRBJ1-2 NA NA TRBV19
TGTGCCAGCAGCAAACCGGCCGTCGTGAGCAATCAGCCCCAGCATTTT CASSKPAVVSNQPQHF TRBJ1-5 NA NA TRBV21-1
TGTGCCAGCAGCCCACCGGGCCAGCCCCAGCATTTT CASSPPGQPQHF TRBJ1-5 NA NA TRBV28
TGTGCCACCAGTGATTCGACAGCTAACCCAAAGTACAATGAGCAGTTCTTC CATSDSTANPKYNEQFF TRBJ2-1 NA NA TRBV24-1
TGTGCCAGCAGACAGGGGGTTCAGGGGTATGCGCAGTATTTT CASRQGVQGYAQYF TRBJ2-3 few TRBD1 TRBV6-5
TGTGCCAGCTGGGGACAGCCGCGCTCTGGAAACACCATATATTTT CASWGQPRSGNTIYF TRBJ1-3 NA TRBD1 TRBV28
TGTGCCAGCAGGACTCGAAGCAATCAGCCCCAGCATTTT CASRTRSNQPQHF TRBJ1-5 NA NA TRBV28
TGTGCCAGCAGGCCAAGTCAGGGTACGGGGGCCTACGAGCAGTACTTC CASRPSQGTGAYEQYF TRBJ2-7 NA NA TRBV27
TGCGCCAGCAGCTTGGAGGCAGGGAGAAACACCATATATTTT CASSLEAGRNTIYF TRBJ1-3 NA NA TRBV5-1
TGTGCCAGCAGTTACGCGATAGCGGGAGCAGATACGCAGTATTTT CASSYAIAGADTQYF TRBJ2-3 NA TRBD2 TRBV6-2/TRBV6-3
TGTGCCAGCAGCTTTCGACAGGGCGATCAGCCCCAGCATTTT CASSFRQGDQPQHF TRBJ1-5 NA TRBD1 TRBV7-2